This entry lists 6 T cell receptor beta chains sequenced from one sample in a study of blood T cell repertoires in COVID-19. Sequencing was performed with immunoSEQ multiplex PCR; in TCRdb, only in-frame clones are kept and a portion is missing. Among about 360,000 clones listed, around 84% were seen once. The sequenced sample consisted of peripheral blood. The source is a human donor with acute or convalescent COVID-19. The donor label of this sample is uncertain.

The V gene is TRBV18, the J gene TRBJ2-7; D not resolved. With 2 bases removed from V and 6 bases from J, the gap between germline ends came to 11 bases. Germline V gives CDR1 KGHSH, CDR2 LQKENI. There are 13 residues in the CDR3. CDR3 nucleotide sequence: TGTGCCAGCTCACCAGACCTTCAGCGCGAGCAGTACTTC. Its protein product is CASSPDLQREQYF.

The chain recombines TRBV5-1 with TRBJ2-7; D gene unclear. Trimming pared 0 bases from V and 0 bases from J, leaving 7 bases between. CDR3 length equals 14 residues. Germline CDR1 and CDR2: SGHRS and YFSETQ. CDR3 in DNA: TGCGCCAGCAGCTTGGACTTAATCTCCTACGAGCAGTACTTC. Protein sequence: CASSLDLISYEQYF.

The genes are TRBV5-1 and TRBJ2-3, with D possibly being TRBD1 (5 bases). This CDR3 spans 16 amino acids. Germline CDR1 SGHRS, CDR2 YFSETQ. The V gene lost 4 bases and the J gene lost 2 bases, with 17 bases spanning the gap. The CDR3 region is CASSNISQDPTDTQYF. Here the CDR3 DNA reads TGCGCCAGCAGCAATATCTCACAGGACCCCACAGATACGCAGTATTTT.

Here the CDR3 reads CASSLGRAGGQETQYF. The CDR3 DNA sequence: TGCGCCAGCAGCTTGGGGAGAGCGGGGGGGCAAGAGACCCAGTACTTC. The chain recombines TRBV5-1 with TRBJ2-5; TRBD2 agrees at 10 bases. CDR1 and CDR2 from the germline V gene are SGHRS and YFSETQ. The CDR3 covers 16 residues. V trimming: 0 bases; J trimming: 2 bases; junction bases outside the gene matches: 4.

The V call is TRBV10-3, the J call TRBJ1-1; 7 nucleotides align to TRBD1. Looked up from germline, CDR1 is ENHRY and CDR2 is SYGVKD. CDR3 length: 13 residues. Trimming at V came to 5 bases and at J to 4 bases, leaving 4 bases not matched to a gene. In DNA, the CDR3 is TGTGCCATCAGTCGACAGGGTGGCACTGAAGCTTTCTTT. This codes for CAISRQGGTEAFF.

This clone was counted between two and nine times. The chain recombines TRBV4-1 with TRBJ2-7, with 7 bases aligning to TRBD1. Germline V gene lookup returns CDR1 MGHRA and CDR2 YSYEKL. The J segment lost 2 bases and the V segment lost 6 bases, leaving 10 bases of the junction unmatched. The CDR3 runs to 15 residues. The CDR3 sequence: CASRLQGTGAYEQYF. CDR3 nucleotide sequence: TGCGCCAGCAGACTACAGGGAACAGGGGCCTACGAGCAGTACTTC.